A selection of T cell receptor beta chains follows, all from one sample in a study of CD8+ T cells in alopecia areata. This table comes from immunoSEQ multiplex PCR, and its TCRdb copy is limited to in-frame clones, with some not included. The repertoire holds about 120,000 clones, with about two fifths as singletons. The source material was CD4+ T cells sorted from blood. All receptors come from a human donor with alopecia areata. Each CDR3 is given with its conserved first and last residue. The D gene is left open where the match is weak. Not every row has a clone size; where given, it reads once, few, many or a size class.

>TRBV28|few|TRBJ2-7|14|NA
TGTGCCAGCAGTTTAGCAGGGAGCTCGTACGAGCAGTACTTC
CASSLAGSSYEQYF
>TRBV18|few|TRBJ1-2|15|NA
TGTGCCAGCTCACCTACGTCGGGGGCCAACTATGGCTACACCTTC
CASSPTSGANYGYTF
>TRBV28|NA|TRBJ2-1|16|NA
TGTGCCAGCAGTTTGGCGACAGGGAGGGGCTACAATGAGCAGTTCTTC
CASSLATGRGYNEQFF
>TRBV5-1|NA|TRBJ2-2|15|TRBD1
TGCGCCAGCAGTTTGACAGGGGCGAACACCGGGGAGCTGTTTTTT
CASSLTGANTGELFF
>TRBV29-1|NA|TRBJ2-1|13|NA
TGCAGCGTTGACGGGAAAATATACAATGAGCAGTTCTTC
CSVDGKIYNEQFF
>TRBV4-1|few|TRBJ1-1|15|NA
TGCGCCAGCAGCCAAGGACCTGTCAGGAACACTGAAGCTTTCTTT
CASSQGPVRNTEAFF
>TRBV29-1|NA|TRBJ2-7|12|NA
TGCAGCGTTGGGACGCATTCCTACGAGCAGTACTTC
CSVGTHSYEQYF
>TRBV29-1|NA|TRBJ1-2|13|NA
TGCAGCGTTGATATTGCGGTCAACTATGGCTACACCTTC
CSVDIAVNYGYTF
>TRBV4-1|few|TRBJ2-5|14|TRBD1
TGCGCCAGCAGCCAAGTGGACAGGTTAGCACTCCAGTACTTC
CASSQVDRLALQYF
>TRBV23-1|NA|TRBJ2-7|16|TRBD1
TGCGCCAGCAGTCAAGCCGGGACAGCAAAAGCCTACGAGCAGTACTTC
CASSQAGTAKAYEQYF
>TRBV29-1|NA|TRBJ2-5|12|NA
TGCAGCGTTTACAGGGTGCAAGAGACCCAGTACTTC
CSVYRVQETQYF
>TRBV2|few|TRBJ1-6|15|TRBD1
TGTGCCAGAAAGGGGGACAGGGGACGCAATTCACCCCTCCACTTT
CARKGDRGRNSPLHF
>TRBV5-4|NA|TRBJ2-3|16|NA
TGTGCCAGCAGCTTGGGAAGCTTAGGGGGGCCAGATACGCAGTATTTT
CASSLGSLGGPDTQYF
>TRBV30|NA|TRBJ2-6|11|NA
TGTGCCTGGAGTGTATGGCGGGTCCTGACTTTC
CAWSVWRVLTF
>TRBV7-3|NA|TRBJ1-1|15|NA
TGTGCCAGCAGCATAACGGGCAGGGCTGACACTGAAGCTTTCTTT
CASSITGRADTEAFF
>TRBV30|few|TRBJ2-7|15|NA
TGTGCCTGGAGTGCCGGCTCCCCGGGTTTTGCCGAGCAGTACTTC
CAWSAGSPGFAEQYF
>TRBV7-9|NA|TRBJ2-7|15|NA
TGTGCCAGCAGCTCCACCGCGGCCCCTAGCTACGAGCAGTACTTC
CASSSTAAPSYEQYF
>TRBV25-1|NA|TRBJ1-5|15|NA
TGTGCCAGCAGTGAAGCCGGGGGACCTGATCAGCCCCAGCATTTT
CASSEAGGPDQPQHF
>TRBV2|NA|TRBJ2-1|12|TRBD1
TGTGCCAGCAGTTCGACAGGGGCCCACAAGTTCTTC
CASSSTGAHKFF
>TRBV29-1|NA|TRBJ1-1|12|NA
TGCAGCGCCCGAAGGGTGAACACTGAAGCTTTCTTT
CSARRVNTEAFF
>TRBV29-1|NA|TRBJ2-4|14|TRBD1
TGCAGCGCCCTACGACAGGGGGCGGTGAGCATTCAGTACTTC
CSALRQGAVSIQYF
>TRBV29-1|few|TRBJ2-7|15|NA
TGCAGCGTTGAAGTTGACGCGGAGTCCGCCTACGAGCAGTACTTC
CSVEVDAESAYEQYF
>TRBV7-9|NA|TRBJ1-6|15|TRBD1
TGTGCCAGCAGCTTCATGACAGGGGGTAATTCACCCCTCCACTTT
CASSFMTGGNSPLHF
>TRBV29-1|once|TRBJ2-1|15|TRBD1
TGCAGCGTTGAATGGGTGGGACAGGGAGGCAATGAGCAGTTCTTC
CSVEWVGQGGNEQFF
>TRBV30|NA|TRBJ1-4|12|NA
TGTGCCTGGAAGATGCCGGGGGAAAAACTGTTTTTT
CAWKMPGEKLFF
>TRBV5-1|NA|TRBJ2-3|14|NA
TGCGCCAGCAGCTGGATAAGCAACACAGATACGCAGTATTTT
CASSWISNTDTQYF
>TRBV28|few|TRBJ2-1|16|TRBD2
TGTGCCAGCAGTCTGGCGGGACTAGCGGGTAACAATGAGCAGTTCTTC
CASSLAGLAGNNEQFF
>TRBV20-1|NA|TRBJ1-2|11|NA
TGCAGTGCTGTACAGGGAAATGGCTACACCTTC
CSAVQGNGYTF
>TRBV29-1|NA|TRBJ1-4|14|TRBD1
TGCAGCGCTGACTCCGGGACAGCTGATGAAAAACTGTTTTTT
CSADSGTADEKLFF
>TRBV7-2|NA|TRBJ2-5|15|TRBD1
TGTGCCAGCAGCTTATACTTAACAGGGGGAGAGACCCAGTACTTC
CASSLYLTGGETQYF
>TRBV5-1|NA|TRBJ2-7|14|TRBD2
TGCGCCAGCAGCTTGACTAGCGGGAGCTACGAGCAGTACTTC
CASSLTSGSYEQYF
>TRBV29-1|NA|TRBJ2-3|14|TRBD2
TGCAGCGTTAGGGTCGGGGGGAGCACAGATACGCAGTATTTT
CSVRVGGSTDTQYF
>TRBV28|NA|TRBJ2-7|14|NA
TGTGCCAGCAGTTCCGCCGGGACTTCCTACGAGCAGTACTTC
CASSSAGTSYEQYF
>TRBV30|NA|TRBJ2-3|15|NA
TGTGCCTGGAGTGAAGGGTCTAGCGGCACAGATACGCAGTATTTT
CAWSEGSSGTDTQYF
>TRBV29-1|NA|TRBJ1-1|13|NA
TGCAGCGTCGGAGTGACAGTGAACACTGAAGCTTTCTTT
CSVGVTVNTEAFF
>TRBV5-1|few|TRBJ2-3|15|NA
TGCGCCAGCAGCTTGGCCCTAATTCCCACAGATACGCAGTATTTT
CASSLALIPTDTQYF
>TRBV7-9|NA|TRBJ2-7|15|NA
TGTGCCAGCAGCTTAGTGATCGGGCCGAACGACGAGCAGTACTTC
CASSLVIGPNDEQYF
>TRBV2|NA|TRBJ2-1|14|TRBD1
TGTGCCAGCACCTCGGGACAGGGGGGAAATGAGCAGTTCTTC
CASTSGQGGNEQFF
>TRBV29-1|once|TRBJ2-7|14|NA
TGCAGCGTTGCAGGACATAGGAGCTCCTACGAGCAGTACTTC
CSVAGHRSSYEQYF
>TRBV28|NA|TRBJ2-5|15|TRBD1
TGTGCCAGCAGTACACCGGGACAGGGGTTAGAGACCCAGTACTTC
CASSTPGQGLETQYF
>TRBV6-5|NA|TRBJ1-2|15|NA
TGTGCCAGCAGTAGGCTCAACCGCCCGGCGGGTGGCTACACCTTC
CASSRLNRPAGGYTF
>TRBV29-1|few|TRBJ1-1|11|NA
TGCAGCGTCGGGGGGATGGCTGAAGCTTTCTTT
CSVGGMAEAFF
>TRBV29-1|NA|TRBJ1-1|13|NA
TGCAGCTCCCGTGGGGGGCTGAACACTGAAGCTTTCTTT
CSSRGGLNTEAFF
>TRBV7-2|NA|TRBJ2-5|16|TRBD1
TGTGCCAGCAGCTTCCTACCCGGGACAGGGCAAGAGACCCAGTACTTC
CASSFLPGTGQETQYF
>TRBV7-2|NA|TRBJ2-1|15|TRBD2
TGTGCCAGCAGCTCCGTAGGACTAGCGGTCGATGAGCAGTTCTTC
CASSSVGLAVDEQFF
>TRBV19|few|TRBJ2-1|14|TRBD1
TGTGCCAGTTCACAGGGGGCCCATACGGGTGAGCAGTTCTTC
CASSQGAHTGEQFF
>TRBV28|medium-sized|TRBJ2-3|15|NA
TGTGCCAGCAGTTCTACAACAGTCAGGAGAGATACGCAGTATTTT
CASSSTTVRRDTQYF
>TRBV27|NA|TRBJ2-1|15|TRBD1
TGTGCCAGCAGTTTACCGGGACAGGGAATCAATGAGCAGTTCTTC
CASSLPGQGINEQFF
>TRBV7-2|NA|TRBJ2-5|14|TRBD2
TGTGCCAGCAGCTCCGGGACTAGGCGAGAGACCCAGTACTTC
CASSSGTRRETQYF